This TCR beta chain was obtained from a study of read filtering for tumor transcriptome and immune sequencing. Study at large: Among patients, 17 to 20 were male and some 15 female, aged about 45 to 80 (mean about 66). Study-wide findings and caveats: The sorted CD138-negative fraction was a mixed bone marrow immune population, not purified T cells. Single-read clonotypes: about 81.9% of IR-seq clonotypes (around 3.5% of reads), about 75% of RNA-seq clonotypes (roughly 49% of reads).

This clonotype was counted at least ten times. Its antigen is not identified. Molecular barcoded adaptors covering alpha/delta and beta/gamma chains were used on around 400 ng RNA. TCRdb ran MiXCR on the reads and lists one entry per CDR3 protein. The sample records roughly 93,000 distinct CDR3 sequences, about 22% being singletons. The receptor's source is a donor aged 40 or older with multiple myeloma. Sequencing used a population of CD138-negative cells sorted from bone marrow.

The CDR3 DNA reads as TGTGCCAGTAGTCAGGGGGCCTTGGGCAATCAGCCCCAGCATTTT. It is translated as CASSQGALGNQPQHF. J is TRBJ1-5 and V is TRBV19; the match to TRBD1 covers 8 bases. CDR1 is LNHDA, CDR2 SQIVND, per germline (reference sequence). The trim removed 5 bases at V and 2 bases at J, leaving 5 bases unmatched. This CDR3 is built from 15 residues.